Detailed here is one TCR beta chain. The sample belongs to a study of somatic mutations in cytotoxic T cells in rheumatoid arthritis. V was clipped by 1 base and J by 7 bases, with 7 bases between them. This CDR3 has 12 amino acids. Germline V gives CDR1 SEHNR, CDR2 FQNEAQ (reference sequence). Sequenced by immunoSEQ multiplex PCR; TCRdb stores in-frame clones only, minus some. Among 20,000 or so clones listed, 82% were seen once. This clonotype was obtained from an adult with rheumatoid arthritis. The sample taken for sequencing was CD8+ T cells sorted from blood. The rearrangement joins TRBV7-9 to TRBJ1-2; the D is unclear. CDR3 in amino acids: CASSLGEAGYTF. The CDR3 DNA sequence: TGTGCCAGCAGCTTAGGGGAAGCTGGCTACACCTTC.